The clone carrying this TCR beta chain was observed many times. The target antigen is unknown. The data are from a study of identical twins. A single record per CDR3 protein comes from TCRdb applying MiXCR to the 5' RACE reads. This table holds under 900,000 distinct CDR3 sequences, 18% found once. Regarding the study as a whole: Out-of-frame TCR alpha sharing in monozygotic twins exceeded recombination model predictions.

CDR3 length equals 11 residues. With 2 bases removed from V and 6 bases from J, the gap between germline ends came to 5 bases. This sample was shared with a second study, whose subject was T cells expressing NK-cell markers.

The sample was PBMCs. The receptor comes from a woman in her late teens or twenties in good health. The chain uses TRBV12-3 or TRBV12-4 and TRBJ2-7, with D unresolved. The CDR3 coding sequence is TGTGCCAGCAGTTTACTAGGCGAGCAGTACTTC. Translation: CASSLLGEQYF.